A single sample is the source of the 13 T cell receptor beta chains below, sequenced in a study of cytomegalovirus exposure and HLA in healthy donors. Researchers ran the PCR with 60 Vbeta and 13 Jbeta primers. Assay used: immunoSEQ multiplex PCR; TCRdb lists only in-frame clones, some missing. This sample has about 260,000 clones, with about 75% found just once. Material: PBMCs. The source is a female donor in good health and CMV-seronegative.

The rearrangement uses TRBV28 and TRBJ2-7, with 11 positions matching TRBD1. The germline CDR1 and CDR2 sequences are MDHEN and SYDVKM. There are 14 residues in the CDR3. Losses at the gene ends were 4 bases for V and 4 bases for J; bases not matched to a gene: 3. DNA for the CDR3: TGTGCCAGCAGTTGGACAGGGGGCATTTACGAGCAGTACTTC. This encodes CASSWTGGIYEQYF.

This chain joins TRBV19 and TRBJ1-2; 7 positions agree with TRBD1. This CDR3 spans 16 amino acids. Germline V gene lookup returns CDR1 LNHDA and CDR2 SQIVND (reference sequence). With 5 bases clipped from V and 5 bases from J, the junction kept 14 bases outside the gene matches. This CDR3 reads CASSDHPDRAGYGYTF. The DNA of the CDR3 is TGTGCCAGTAGTGACCACCCTGACAGGGCGGGGTATGGCTACACCTTC.

This clone showed up just once. The rearrangement links TRBV7-7 to TRBJ2-7; the match to TRBD2 covers 13 bases. The CDR3 loop spans 19 amino acids. The junction had 15 bases not matched to a gene; V was cut back by 5 bases and J by 2 bases. The germline CDR1 and CDR2 sequences are SSHAT and FNYEAQ (reference sequence). CDR3 protein: CASSTRTSGRPTQTYEQYF. In DNA, the CDR3 is TGTGCCAGCAGCACGAGGACTAGCGGGAGACCTACCCAAACCTACGAGCAGTACTTC. The complete variable domain, with remaining parts taken from reference TRBV7-7 and TRBJ2-7, reads GAGVSQSPRYKVTKRGQDVTLRCDPISSHATLYWYQQALGQGPEFLTYFNYEAQPDKSGLPSDRFSAERPEGSISTLTIQRTEQRDSAMYRCASSTRTSGRPTQTYEQYFGPGTRLTVT.

V is TRBV7-9 and J is TRBJ1-1; D gene uncertain. Germline lookup yields CDR1 SEHNR and CDR2 FQNEAQ (reference sequence). V was trimmed by 3 bases and J by 0 bases, leaving 8 bases between them. This CDR3 contains 14 residues. The CDR3 here is CASSLSGMNTEAFF. CDR3 DNA sequence: TGTGCCAGCAGCTTGTCGGGGATGAACACTGAAGCTTTCTTT.

V is TRBV7-8 and J is TRBJ1-5; no reliable D call. Germline assignment: CDR1 SGHVS and CDR2 FQNEAQ. The CDR3 spans 14 residues. Trimming removed 3 bases at V and 7 bases at J, with 13 bases between. Here the CDR3 DNA reads TGTGCCAGCAGCTTGCCGGGAGGGAAACAGCCCCAGCATTTT. Its protein product is CASSLPGGKQPQHF.

The J gene is TRBJ1-2, the V gene TRBV28; D uncertain. V was shortened by 6 bases and J by 6 bases, with 20 bases between the two germline ends. The CDR3 spans 15 residues. Germline V gene lookup returns CDR1 MDHEN and CDR2 SYDVKM. The CDR3 region has the DNA TGTGCCAGCAGCCACCCAGTCATAGACAAGGATGGCTACACCTTC. Protein sequence: CASSHPVIDKDGYTF.

This clone was picked up one time. This rearrangement joins TRBV5-1 to TRBJ2-3; perhaps TRBD1 as D (6 bases). The CDR3 runs 15 residues. Germline loops: CDR1 SGHRS, CDR2 YFSETQ. The V and J ends lost 4 bases and 5 bases respectively, with 17 bases between them. The CDR3 sequence is CASSGDNRVGDTQYF. The DNA for the CDR3 is TGCGCCAGCAGCGGCGATAACAGGGTAGGAGATACGCAGTATTTT.

The rearrangement links TRBV5-5 to TRBJ1-3, with D perhaps TRBD1 (6 bases). Between the trimmed V and J ends, which lost 0 bases and 3 bases, there was a span of 13 bases. Germline CDR1 SGHKS, CDR2 YYEKEE (reference sequence). The CDR3 is 16 residues long. CDR3 residues: CASSLGRQGSGNTIYF. The CDR3 DNA reads TGTGCCAGCAGCTTGGGCCGGCAGGGGAGTGGAAACACCATATATTTT. Using reference TRBV5-5 and TRBJ1-3 for the parts outside the CDR3, the full variable domain is DAGVTQSPTHLIKTRGQQVTLRCSPISGHKSVSWYQQVLGQGPQFIFQYYEKEERGRGNFPDRFSARQFPNYSSELNVNALLLGDSALYLCASSLGRQGSGNTIYFGEGSWLTVV.

The rearrangement joins TRBV30 to TRBJ2-1; 12 bases agree with TRBD2. Germline CDR1 reads GTSNPN; CDR2 reads SVGIG (reference sequence). The V and J ends lost 1 base and 4 bases, in that order; junction bases with no gene match: 2. The length of the CDR3 is 15 residues. Here the CDR3 reads CAWSGTSGEYNEQFF. The CDR3 nucleotides read TGTGCCTGGAGTGGGACTAGCGGGGAGTACAATGAGCAGTTCTTC. Variable domain in full (rest from reference TRBV30 and TRBJ2-1): SQTIHQWPATLVQPVGSPLSLECTVEGTSNPNLYWYRQAAGRGLQLLFYSVGIGQISSEVPQNLSASRPQDRQFILSSKKLLLSDSGFYLCAWSGTSGEYNEQFFGPGTRLTVL.

The table lists this clone with a count of one. V is TRBV28 and J is TRBJ2-5; D ambiguous. CDR1 and CDR2 (germline): MDHEN, SYDVKM. The length of the CDR3 is 13 residues. The V end lost 6 bases, the J end lost 2 bases, and 10 bases lay between the germline ends. The CDR3 reads CASSPEPQETQYF. DNA of the CDR3: TGTGCCAGCAGCCCCGAGCCTCAAGAGACCCAGTACTTC.

As for this clone: Other DNA sequences in the same sample also yield this CDR3. CDR3 sequence reads: CASSRLAGNTGELFF. CDR3 nucleotides: TGTGCCAGCAGCCGCCTAGCGGGGAACACCGGGGAGCTGTTTTTT. The rearrangement uses TRBV11-2 and TRBJ2-2; 8 bases align to TRBD2. The germline CDR1 and CDR2 sequences are SGHAT and FQNNGV. This CDR3 is 15 amino acids long. With 5 bases clipped from V and 1 base from J, the junction kept 3 bases outside the gene matches.

J is TRBJ2-3 and V is TRBV25-1; 10 nucleotides agree with TRBD2. The germline gives CDR1 MGHDK, CDR2 SYGVNS. The CDR3 totals 16 residues. Germline trimming cut 1 base from V and 10 bases from J; bases unmatched to any gene: 11. CDR3 DNA: TGTGCCAGCAGTGAATTGTGGACATCAGCGGGAGGGTCGCAGTATTTT. Residues: CASSELWTSAGGSQYF. The whole variable domain, filled in from reference TRBV25-1 and TRBJ2-3, reads EADIYQTPRYLVIGTGKKITLECSQTMGHDKMYWYQQDPGMELHLIHYSYGVNSTEKGDLSSESTVSRIRTEHFPLTLESARPSHTSQYLCASSELWTSAGGSQYFGPGTRLTVL.

The chain combines TRBV19 with TRBJ2-5; D remains ambiguous. The CDR3 sequence is 9 residues long. V lost 10 bases and J lost 4, with 4 bases in between. Germline CDR1 and CDR2: LNHDA and SQIVND (reference sequence). CDR3 residues: CAIRETQYF. As DNA, the CDR3 is TGTGCCATCAGAGAGACCCAGTACTTC.